These 32 T cell receptor beta chains originate from one sample sequenced in a study of blood T cell repertoires in COVID-19 (dated by TCRdb to the early 2020s). Preparation of the library involved the immunoSEQ multiplex PCR assay. TCRdb holds this immuneACCESS table with in-frame rearrangements only. Some clones are missing; in checked studies, unresolved V genes explain under half, and the rest has no known cause. The sample table records roughly 70,000 clones; roughly 79% of these occur just once. Roughly 6.5% of the sample goes to the ten largest clones. Material for sequencing was peripheral blood. These receptors came from a woman aged 55-70 years with acute or convalescent COVID-19.

V gene TRBV24-1 combines with J gene TRBJ2-1; 10 nucleotides match TRBD2. Trimming took 3 bases from V and 5 from J; bases not matched to a gene: 6. The germline gives CDR1 KGHDR, CDR2 SFDVKD. The CDR3 runs 16 residues. The chain's CDR3 is CATSDVSGGTNNEQFF. CDR3 DNA sequence: TGTGCCACCAGTGATGTTAGCGGGGGGACCAACAATGAGCAGTTCTTC.

The chain carries TRBV11-2 and TRBJ2-1; 9 nucleotides match TRBD2. CDR3 size: 18 residues. The germline V gene has CDR1 SGHAT and CDR2 FQNNGV. Trimming at V came to 1 base and at J to 3 bases, leaving 10 bases not matched to a gene. Written as DNA, the CDR3 is TGTGCCAGCAGCTTAGGGCGTCTAGCGGGGAGCTTCTACAATGAGCAGTTCTTC. It yields the protein CASSLGRLAGSFYNEQFF.

For the CDR3, the DNA is TGCGCCAGCAGCTTGGGGCAGAAAAATGAAAAACTGTTTTTT. It specifies CASSLGQKNEKLFF. The chain recombines TRBV5-1 with TRBJ1-4, with D unresolved. Deletions cut 0 bases from V and 5 bases from J, with 8 bases between. The length of the CDR3 is 14 residues. CDR1 SGHRS and CDR2 YFSETQ come from the germline V gene.

The rearrangement uses TRBV6-5 and TRBJ1-2; D is unresolved. This CDR3 has 13 residues. Germline CDR1 MNHEY, CDR2 SVGAGI. Trimming removed 5 bases at V and 7 bases at J, with 14 bases between. As DNA, the CDR3 is TGTGCCAGCAGTCCAAGACCCAGGATTGGCTACACCTTC. Encoded protein: CASSPRPRIGYTF.

The chain employs TRBV3-1 (or the pseudogene TRBV3-2) and TRBJ2-7; no definite D call. CDR3 length: 13 residues. Trimming cost V 4 bases and J 3 bases, with 10 bases left between them. Germline V gene lookup returns CDR1 LGHDT and CDR2 YNNKEL (reference sequence). CDR3 protein: CASSPLRDYEQYF. CDR3 bases: TGTGCCAGCAGCCCGCTAAGAGACTACGAGCAGTACTTC.

The chain has TRBV5-1 and TRBJ1-2; TRBD1 matches at 8 bases. Unmatched junction bases numbered 4, after V lost 5 bases and J lost 1 base. The CDR3 is 14 amino acids. Germline CDR1 is SGHRS and CDR2 is YFSETQ. CDR3 sequence reads: CASRPTGVNYGYTF. Here the CDR3 DNA reads TGCGCCAGCAGGCCGACAGGGGTTAACTATGGCTACACCTTC.

This clone has only a few counts. The CDR3 DNA sequence: TGCGCCAGCAGCTCCTCCACAGGGGTAACTGAAGCTTTCTTT. It encodes CASSSSTGVTEAFF. J is TRBJ1-1 and V is TRBV5-1; 7 bases agree with TRBD1. CDR1 and CDR2 (germline): SGHRS, YFSETQ. V shed 3 bases, J shed 5 bases, and the junction held 7 bases outside the gene matches. The CDR3 runs to 14 residues.

The chain joins TRBV6-6 to TRBJ2-7; 7 nucleotides line up with TRBD2. The V segment lost 0 bases and the J segment 7 bases; nucleotides outside the gene matches: 0. Per germline, CDR1 MNHNY and CDR2 SVGAGI (reference sequence). There are 12 residues in the CDR3. The CDR3 loop reads CASSYSGGEQYF. As DNA, the CDR3 is TGTGCCAGCAGTTACTCCGGGGGGGAGCAGTACTTC.

The chain uses TRBV19 and TRBJ1-1, with a possible D match to TRBD1 (6 bases). With 10 bases removed from V and 2 bases from J, the gap between germline ends came to 20 bases. The germline gives CDR1 LNHDA, CDR2 SQIVND (reference sequence). The CDR3 is 15 residues long. CDR3 residues: CATFFRGGRNTEAFF. DNA of the CDR3: TGTGCCACTTTTTTTAGGGGGGGGCGCAACACTGAAGCTTTCTTT.

The chain combines TRBV5-1 with TRBJ1-2; no definite D call. Trimming shortened V by 0 bases and J by 6 bases, and 6 bases separated the two germline ends. The CDR3 extends over 12 amino acids. The germline V gene encodes CDR1 SGHRS and CDR2 YFSETQ. CDR3 sequence (DNA): TGCGCCAGCAGCTTGGCAACAGATGGCTACACCTTC. This gives the protein CASSLATDGYTF.

This clone has only a few counts. This chain links TRBV7-9 with TRBJ2-7, with TRBD2 matching 15 bases. The CDR3 spans 16 residues. CDR1 is SEHNR, CDR2 FQNEAQ, per germline (reference sequence). V lost 4 bases, J lost 1 base, and 2 bases stayed unmatched. For the CDR3, the DNA is TGTGCCAGCAGCTCTGGGACTAGCGGGGGGTCCTACGAGCAGTACTTC. This translates into CASSSGTSGGSYEQYF.

The chain is built from TRBV24-1 and TRBJ2-3, with D possibly being TRBD1 (5 bases). Germline CDR1 KGHDR, CDR2 SFDVKD. V dropped 3 bases and J dropped 4 bases, with 10 bases sitting between them. This CDR3 spans 14 amino acids. The CDR3: CATSDGRVPDTQYF. CDR3 nucleotides: TGTGCCACCAGTGATGGCAGGGTGCCAGATACGCAGTATTTT.

The chain joins TRBV6-5 to TRBJ2-2; D might be TRBD1 (7 bases). CDR1 and CDR2 from the germline V gene are MNHEY and SVGAGI. Trimming stripped 5 bases from V and 2 bases from J, with 12 bases between. This CDR3 comprises 15 residues. CDR3 DNA sequence: TGTGCCAGCAGTCCTCAGGGGGGTAACACCGGGGAGCTGTTTTTT. Its protein product is CASSPQGGNTGELFF.

The V gene is TRBV3-1 (or the pseudogene TRBV3-2), the J gene TRBJ1-2, with D unresolved. CDR1 is LGHDT and CDR2 is YNNKEL in the germline V gene (reference sequence). V was shortened by 4 bases and J by 0 bases, with 9 bases between the two germline ends. The CDR3 loop spans 14 amino acids. The CDR3 sequence is CASSPVTANYGYTF. The CDR3 coding sequence is TGTGCCAGCAGCCCCGTAACAGCTAACTATGGCTACACCTTC.

This chain joins TRBV18 and TRBJ1-1, with 7 bases lining up with TRBD1. With V trimmed by 3 bases and J by 7 bases, 5 bases remained unmatched. This CDR3 comprises 13 residues. Per germline, CDR1 KGHSH and CDR2 LQKENI. The CDR3, as DNA: TGTGCCAGCTCACCGAAACAGGGGATTGAAGCTTTCTTT. Encoded protein: CASSPKQGIEAFF. The full variable domain, rest sourced from reference TRBV18 and TRBJ1-1, is NAGVMQNPRHLVRRRGQEARLRCSPMKGHSHVYWYRQLPEEGLKFMVYLQKENIIDESGMPKERFSAEFPKEGPSILRIQQVVRGDSAAYFCASSPKQGIEAFFGQGTRLTVV.

This chain links TRBV27 with TRBJ2-6; D perhaps matches TRBD1 (6 bases). Trimming took off 4 bases at V and 2 bases at J, with 15 bases between the two ends. The V gene's germline CDR1 is MNHEY and CDR2 SMNVEV (reference sequence). The CDR3 covers 17 residues. The CDR3 is CASSSWGLKPGANVLTF. The CDR3 region has the DNA TGTGCCAGCAGTTCCTGGGGGCTAAAACCTGGGGCCAACGTCCTGACTTTC.

J is TRBJ2-5 and V is TRBV30; 8 bases map to TRBD2. Germline trimming cut 0 bases from V and 1 base from J; bases unmatched to any gene: 4. This CDR3 region has 15 residues. Germline V lookup: CDR1 GTSNPN, CDR2 SVGIG (reference sequence). The CDR3 here is CAWSVPSGSQETQYF. The CDR3 bases are TGTGCCTGGAGTGTACCCAGCGGGAGCCAAGAGACCCAGTACTTC.

The chain combines TRBV6-2 or TRBV6-3 with TRBJ2-5, with TRBD1 identical over 7 bases. Germline-derived CDR1 and CDR2 are MNHEY and SVGEGT. The trim removed 6 bases at V and 7 bases at J, leaving 8 bases unmatched. CDR3 length: 13 amino acids. CDR3 DNA: TGTGCCAGCAGCCCCCGACAGGGTGGGACCCAGTACTTC. Protein sequence: CASSPRQGGTQYF.

This clone has only one observation. V is TRBV6-6 and J is TRBJ1-1; a possible D gene is TRBD1 (5 bases). Germline-derived CDR1 and CDR2 are MNHNY and SVGAGI (reference sequence). Trimming left V 6 bases short and J 1 base short, with 12 bases between. The CDR3 has 14 residues. The CDR3 DNA sequence: TGTGCCAGCAGCCCCCCGGGGGGGAACACTGAAGCTTTCTTT. Protein sequence: CASSPPGGNTEAFF.

This clone has more than one count but fewer than ten. The chain couples TRBV3-1 (or the pseudogene TRBV3-2) to TRBJ2-5; TRBD1 matches 10 bases. Losses at the gene ends were 3 bases for V and 4 bases for J; bases not matched to a gene: 8. The CDR3 runs to 16 residues. Germline V gives CDR1 LGHDT, CDR2 YNNKEL (reference sequence). This chain's CDR3 is CASSQRTGTGVETQYF. The DNA of the CDR3 is TGTGCCAGCAGCCAGAGGACCGGGACAGGGGTAGAGACCCAGTACTTC.

This chain joins TRBV27 and TRBJ1-1; TRBD1 might be the D (5 bases). Germline V gives CDR1 MNHEY, CDR2 SMNVEV (reference sequence). The CDR3 covers 16 residues. V dropped 2 bases and J dropped 5 bases, with 18 bases sitting between them. CDR3 amino acids: CASSLTNGWGGTEAFF. Written as DNA, the CDR3 is TGTGCCAGCAGTTTAACAAACGGATGGGGGGGGACTGAAGCTTTCTTT.

This chain links TRBV2 with TRBJ2-1; 9 bases map to TRBD1. V gave up 3 bases and J gave up 7 bases; unmatched junction bases: 4. Germline CDR1 is SNHLY and CDR2 is FYNNEI. The CDR3 runs to 14 residues. CDR3 sequence reads: CASSDGTGRNEQFF. The CDR3 nucleotides read TGTGCCAGCAGTGATGGGACAGGGCGAAATGAGCAGTTCTTC.

CDR3 in DNA: TGTGCCAGCAGCCAAGAAGGTTTTTGGGAGGGGCTCTCCCAAGGCTACACCTTC. Translation gives CASSQEGFWEGLSQGYTF. The chain employs TRBV3-1 (or the pseudogene TRBV3-2) and TRBJ1-2; D possibly corresponds to TRBD1 (5 bases). This CDR3 region has 18 residues. The V and J ends lost 0 bases and 8 bases respectively, with 25 bases between them. Germline V gives CDR1 LGHDT, CDR2 YNNKEL (reference sequence).

The J gene is TRBJ2-3, the V gene TRBV10-3, with 7 bases lining up with TRBD1. Trimming at V came to 9 bases and at J to 1 base, leaving 4 bases not matched to a gene. The CDR3 runs 13 residues. Germline-derived CDR1 and CDR2 are ENHRY and SYGVKD. The chain's CDR3 is CAIWQGGTDTQYF. The CDR3, as DNA: TGTGCCATTTGGCAGGGGGGCACAGATACGCAGTATTTT.

The rearrangement links TRBV7-3 to TRBJ2-2; tentatively, D is TRBD1 (5 bases). Germline V gene lookup returns CDR1 SGHTA and CDR2 FQGTGA. The CDR3 totals 15 residues. Trimming removed 5 bases at V and 6 bases at J, with 16 bases between. Here the CDR3 reads CASSPQPGMAGELFF. The CDR3 nucleotides are TGTGCCAGCAGCCCCCAGCCAGGGATGGCCGGGGAGCTGTTTTTT.

This clone came up a few times. This sequence joins TRBV5-1 and TRBJ1-2; TRBD1 matches 7 bases. CDR3 length: 14 residues. Germline V CDR1 and CDR2: SGHRS, YFSETQ. With 2 bases clipped from V and 8 bases from J, the junction kept 9 bases outside the gene matches. CDR3 protein: CASSLSERGRGYTF. The CDR3 DNA reads as TGCGCCAGCAGCTTATCTGAGAGGGGGCGAGGCTACACCTTC.

The CDR3, as DNA: TGTGCCAGCAGCTTATATCGGGGGGGTAATGAAAAACTGTTTTTT. Its protein product is CASSLYRGGNEKLFF. The chain combines TRBV7-2 with TRBJ1-4; D perhaps matches TRBD1 (5 bases). The CDR3 has 15 amino acids. Trimming shortened V by 2 bases and J by 4 bases, and 11 bases separated the two germline ends. Germline-derived CDR1 and CDR2 are SGHTA and FQGNSA.

J is TRBJ1-5 and V is TRBV6-1, with 10 nucleotides matching TRBD1. The CDR3 runs 14 residues. Looked up from germline, CDR1 is MNHNS and CDR2 is SASEGT. Trimming at V came to 7 bases and at J to 4 bases, leaving 4 bases not matched to a gene. The DNA of the CDR3 is TGTGCCAGCACCAGGACAGGGGGTAATCAGCCCCAGCATTTT. Translated: CASTRTGGNQPQHF.

This clone has more than one count but fewer than ten. The rearrangement uses TRBV7-3 and TRBJ2-3, with D perhaps matching TRBD2 (5 bases). The V gene lost 5 bases and the J gene lost 5 bases, with 20 bases spanning the gap. CDR1 is SGHTA and CDR2 is FQGTGA in the germline V gene. The length of the CDR3 is 16 residues. The CDR3 loop reads CASSPREVIRGDTQYF. In DNA, the CDR3 is TGTGCCAGCAGCCCACGGGAAGTCATACGGGGAGATACGCAGTATTTT.

The chain employs TRBV6-5 and TRBJ1-2; 7 positions match TRBD1. The V segment lost 3 bases and the J segment 6 bases; nucleotides outside the gene matches: 4. CDR1 is MNHEY and CDR2 is SVGAGI in the germline V gene. The CDR3 contains 13 residues. The CDR3 bases are TGTGCCAGCAGTTATCTACAGGGGAATGGCTACACCTTC. This translates into CASSYLQGNGYTF.

The chain couples TRBV3-1 (or the pseudogene TRBV3-2) to TRBJ1-5; D not resolved. V shed 1 base and J shed 9 bases, with 10 bases lying between them. The CDR3 length is 13 residues. Germline V gene data show CDR1 as LGHDT and CDR2 as YNNKEL (reference sequence). CDR3 in amino acids: CASSQGLGRPQHF. DNA of the CDR3: TGTGCCAGCAGCCAAGGTCTAGGGAGGCCCCAGCATTTT.

The V gene is TRBV29-1, the J gene TRBJ2-6; D perhaps matches TRBD1 (6 bases). V was cut by 7 bases and J by 0 bases, with 10 bases left in between. Germline CDR1 reads SQVTM; CDR2 reads ANQGSEA. There are 14 residues in the CDR3. The CDR3 loop is CSAAQGSGANVLTF. DNA for the CDR3: TGCAGCGCCGCACAGGGCTCTGGGGCCAACGTCCTGACTTTC.